Presented here are 22 T cell receptor beta chains from one specimen sequenced in a study of shared clonotypes between healthy human individuals. Repertoires were generated with immunoSEQ multiplex PCR, while TCRdb's copy carries only in-frame clones and drops some. The sample shows under 1,900,000 clones, approximately 98.5% of them seen only once. Specimen: naive CD4+ T cells sorted from blood. Subset here: CD45RA+ positively selected. The receptors derive from a man aged 25 to 40 in good health.

This sequence joins TRBV7-9 and TRBJ2-1; TRBD1 or TRBD2 may be the D gene (6 bases each). V lost 4 bases, J lost 10 bases, and 26 bases lay in between. Germline V gives CDR1 SEHNR, CDR2 FQNEAQ (reference sequence). CDR3 size: 17 residues. The CDR3 coding sequence is TGTGCCAGCAGCTGGAGGGACAATCGGAATCCCAAACAAGAGCAGTTCTTC. Its translation is CASSWRDNRNPKQEQFF.

The chain recombines TRBV6-1 with TRBJ2-7; a weak D match, TRBD1 (5 bases). CDR3 size: 15 residues. Germline V gene data show CDR1 as MNHNS and CDR2 as SASEGT. The ends were cut back, 10 bases at V and 0 bases at J, with 19 bases in the middle. The CDR3: CAITQMGRFSYEQYF. CDR3 DNA: TGTGCCATCACGCAAATGGGGCGGTTCTCCTACGAGCAGTACTTC.

This rearrangement joins TRBV5-5 to TRBJ2-1; no clear D gene. V was pared by 0 bases and J by 4 bases, with 8 bases between. Germline CDR1 reads SGHKS; CDR2 reads YYEKEE (reference sequence). CDR3 length: 14 amino acids. The CDR3: CASSLVTRYNEQFF. DNA for the CDR3: TGTGCCAGCAGCTTGGTGACTCGTTACAATGAGCAGTTCTTC.

The genes are TRBV18 and TRBJ1-1, with D uncertain. V lost 4 bases, J lost 7 bases, and 10 bases lay in between. Germline values: CDR1 KGHSH, CDR2 LQKENI. This CDR3 comprises 12 residues. CDR3 DNA sequence: TGTGCCAGCTCACGGGCGGCCGGTGAAGCTTTCTTT. This translates into CASSRAAGEAFF.

The rearrangement links TRBV28 to TRBJ2-7; 8 positions match TRBD2. The junction had 11 bases not matched to a gene; V was cut back by 1 base and J by 3 bases. The CDR3 loop spans 17 amino acids. Per the germline V gene, CDR1 is MDHEN and CDR2 is SYDVKM. The CDR3 DNA follows: TGTGCCAGCAGTTTATTGATAAGCGGGAGAATTTACTACGAGCAGTACTTC. Residues: CASSLLISGRIYYEQYF.

This chain uses TRBV7-6 with TRBJ1-5; D unclear. CDR1 and CDR2 (germline): SGHVS, FNYEAQ. V lost 2 bases and J lost 4, with 6 bases in between. The CDR3 is 13 amino acids. CDR3 in amino acids: CASSLMGNQPQHF. The DNA for the CDR3 is TGTGCCAGCAGCTTAATGGGTAATCAGCCCCAGCATTTT. The whole variable domain, remainder taken from reference TRBV7-6 and TRBJ1-5, is GAGVSQSPRYKVTKRGQDVALRCDPISGHVSLYWYRQALGQGPEFLTYFNYEAQQDKSGLPNDRFSAERPEGSISTLTIQRTEQRDSAMYRCASSLMGNQPQHFGDGTRLSIL.

This clone showed up just once. The gene calls are TRBV21-1 and TRBJ2-7; the table gives TRBD2 as D, unverified against the DNA. TRBV21-1 is recorded as a pseudogene. The CDR3 extends over 17 amino acids. CDR3 bases: TGTGCCAGCAGCGCCCTAGCGGGAGGCCCTTGGCCCTACGAGCAGTACTTC. It translates to CASSALAGGPWPYEQYF.

V gene TRBV10-3 combines with J gene TRBJ2-7; TRBD2 matches 11 bases. This CDR3 spans 12 amino acids. Trimming cost V 10 bases and J 4 bases; bases outside gene matches: 3. Germline V gene data show CDR1 as ENHRY and CDR2 as SYGVKD. This CDR3 reads CATTSGRYEQYF. The CDR3, as DNA: TGTGCCACTACTAGCGGGAGATACGAGCAGTACTTC.

V and J are TRBV18 and TRBJ2-1; 7 bases line up with TRBD1. In germline, CDR1 is KGHSH, CDR2 LQKENI. CDR3 size: 15 residues. V lost 6 bases, J lost 2 bases, and 7 bases stayed unmatched. CDR3 region: CASSPSGTAYNEQFF. In DNA, the CDR3 is TGTGCCAGCTCTCCTTCCGGGACAGCCTACAATGAGCAGTTCTTC.

J is TRBJ2-1 and V is TRBV5-6; 8 bases are a match to TRBD2. The CDR3 has 14 residues. The trim removed 4 bases at V and 7 bases at J, leaving 7 bases unmatched. Per the germline V gene, CDR1 is SGHDT and CDR2 is YYEEEE. CDR3 residues: CASSDSGTRNEQFF. The CDR3 region has the DNA TGTGCCAGCAGCGATAGCGGGACGAGGAATGAGCAGTTCTTC. Together with reference TRBV5-6 and TRBJ2-1, the CDR3 gives the full variable domain: DAGVTQSPTHLIKTRGQQVTLRCSPKSGHDTVSWYQQALGQGPQFIFQYYEEEERQRGNFPDRFSGHQFPNYSSELNVNALLLGDSALYLCASSDSGTRNEQFFGPGTRLTVL.

This chain links TRBV5-1 with TRBJ2-2, with D possibly TRBD1 on 6 matching bases. The CDR3 extends over 15 amino acids. Trimming removed 4 bases at V and 2 bases at J, with 12 bases between. Germline lookup yields CDR1 SGHRS and CDR2 YFSETQ. CDR3 DNA sequence: TGCGCCAGCAGCGCGGACAGCGTAAACACCGGGGAGCTGTTTTTT. This encodes CASSADSVNTGELFF.

This chain uses TRBV18 with TRBJ2-2; TRBD1 matches at 7 bases. The CDR3 has 16 residues. Germline CDR1 and CDR2: KGHSH and LQKENI. With 3 bases clipped from V and 2 bases from J, the junction kept 6 bases outside the gene matches. In DNA form, the CDR3 reads TGTGCCAGCTCACCTCGGGACAGAGAAAACACCGGGGAGCTGTTTTTT. Amino acid sequence: CASSPRDRENTGELFF. Looking up the rest from reference TRBV18 and TRBJ2-2 gives the full variable domain: NAGVMQNPRHLVRRRGQEARLRCSPMKGHSHVYWYRQLPEEGLKFMVYLQKENIIDESGMPKERFSAEFPKEGPSILRIQQVVRGDSAAYFCASSPRDRENTGELFFGEGSRLTVL.

The DNA of the CDR3 is TGTGCCAGCAGTTCCGTTGGGGGGTCGGCTGGCTACACCTTC. Amino acid sequence: CASSSVGGSAGYTF. This chain uses TRBV6-5 with TRBJ1-2; D might be TRBD1 (5 bases). V was trimmed by 4 bases and J by 7 bases, leaving 16 bases between them. Germline assignment: CDR1 MNHEY and CDR2 SVGAGI. This CDR3 is built from 14 residues.

Remarks on this clone: The same CDR3 can be traced to other DNA sequences in this sample. V usage is TRBV27 and J usage is TRBJ2-5; the D is unclear. The CDR3 length is 11 residues. V gave up 3 bases and J gave up 2 bases, with 1 base separating them. CDR1 and CDR2 from the germline V gene are MNHEY and SMNVEV (reference sequence). CDR3 protein: CASSFQETQYF. Written as DNA, the CDR3 is TGTGCCAGCAGTTTTCAAGAGACCCAGTACTTC.

This chain joins TRBV7-9 and TRBJ2-3; the D gene is possibly TRBD1 (6 bases). There are 12 residues in the CDR3. Trimming removed 9 bases at V and 6 bases at J, with 13 bases between. CDR1 and CDR2 (germline): SEHNR, FQNEAQ (reference sequence). The CDR3 loop is CASRTGLDTQYF. CDR3 bases: TGTGCCAGTCGTACAGGGTTGGATACGCAGTATTTT.

V and J are TRBV9 and TRBJ2-5; no definite D call. The V end lost 3 bases, the J end lost 7 bases, and 16 bases lay between the germline ends. CDR1 is SGDLS and CDR2 is YYNGEE in the germline V gene. This CDR3 spans 14 amino acids. The CDR3: CASSAATAFGTQYF. CDR3 in DNA: TGTGCCAGCAGCGCCGCTACGGCTTTTGGGACCCAGTACTTC.

The chain joins TRBV2 to TRBJ2-1, with 9 bases aligning to TRBD2. The CDR3 is made up of 16 amino acids. Germline CDR1 and CDR2: SNHLY and FYNNEI. Trimming took 6 bases from V and 5 from J; bases not matched to a gene: 11. The DNA of the CDR3 is TGTGCCAGCAGAAGGCTTGCGGGAGGGGCGCACAATGAGCAGTTCTTC. Its translation: CASRRLAGGAHNEQFF. Using reference TRBV2 and TRBJ2-1 for the parts outside the CDR3, the full variable domain is EPEVTQTPSHQVTQMGQEVILRCVPISNHLYFYWYRQILGQKVEFLVSFYNNEISEKSEIFDDQFSVERPDGSNFTLKIRSTKLEDSAMYFCASRRLAGGAHNEQFFGPGTRLTVL.

CDR3 nucleotide sequence: TGTGCCAGCAGCCAGGGGCCAATCAGCTCCTACGAGCAGTACTTC. Translated: CASSQGPISSYEQYF. The chain is built from TRBV14 and TRBJ2-7; possibly TRBD1 for D (5 bases). There are 15 residues in the CDR3. Trimming stripped 3 bases from V and 0 bases from J, with 12 bases between. Germline V gene sequence: CDR1 SGHDN, CDR2 FVKESK.

The chain combines TRBV5-1 with TRBJ1-2; 7 positions match TRBD1. CDR1 is SGHRS and CDR2 is YFSETQ in the germline V gene. V shed 1 base and J 3 bases; nucleotides not matched to a gene: 9. This CDR3 spans 16 amino acids. The CDR3 protein is CASSLQGDLWDYGYTF. DNA of the CDR3: TGCGCCAGCAGCTTGCAGGGGGACCTTTGGGACTATGGCTACACCTTC.

The V call is TRBV13, the J call TRBJ2-7; no firm D call. The V end lost 1 base, the J end lost 6 bases, and 7 bases lay between the germline ends. The CDR3 consists of 12 residues. The V gene's germline CDR1 is PRHDT and CDR2 FYEKMQ (reference sequence). CDR3 in amino acids: CASSLVLGEQYF. The CDR3 coding sequence is TGTGCCAGCAGCTTAGTTCTGGGCGAGCAGTACTTC. The whole variable domain, filled in from reference TRBV13 and TRBJ2-7, reads AAGVIQSPRHLIKEKRETATLKCYPIPRHDTVYWYQQGPGQDPQFLISFYEKMQSDKGSIPDRFSAQQFSDYHSELNMSSLELGDSALYFCASSLVLGEQYFGPGTRLTVT.

This chain connects TRBV27 to TRBJ2-7; a possible D gene is TRBD2 (6 bases). The CDR3 has 15 amino acids. Germline CDR1 is MNHEY and CDR2 is SMNVEV (reference sequence). Trimming removed 3 bases from V and 4 bases from J, with 16 bases in between. The CDR3 sequence is CASSFSGVGFYEQYF. The DNA for the CDR3 is TGTGCCAGCAGTTTTAGCGGAGTCGGCTTTTACGAGCAGTACTTC.

The gene calls are TRBV5-4 and TRBJ2-3; a possible D gene is TRBD2 (6 bases). Germline V gene data show CDR1 as SGHNT and CDR2 as YYREEE (reference sequence). The CDR3 extends over 14 amino acids. V lost 3 bases and J 6 bases, leaving 14 bases between the germline ends. CDR3 amino acids: CASSSGRDLDTQYF. The DNA of the CDR3 is TGTGCCAGCAGCTCCGGACGGGACTTGGATACGCAGTATTTT.